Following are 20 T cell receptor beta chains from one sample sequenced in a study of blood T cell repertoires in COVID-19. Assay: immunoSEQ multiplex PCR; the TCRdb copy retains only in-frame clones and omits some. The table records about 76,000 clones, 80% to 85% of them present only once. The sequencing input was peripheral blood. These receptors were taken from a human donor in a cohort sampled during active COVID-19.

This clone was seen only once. Here the CDR3 reads CASTSEQEGIYGYTF. The CDR3 nucleotides read TGTGCCAGCACGTCGGAACAGGAGGGAATCTATGGCTACACCTTC. J is TRBJ1-2 and V is TRBV6-5, with a weak D call TRBD1 (5 bases). CDR1 and CDR2 from the germline V gene are MNHEY and SVGAGI. There are 15 residues in the CDR3. With 7 bases removed from V and 4 bases from J, the gap between germline ends came to 19 bases.

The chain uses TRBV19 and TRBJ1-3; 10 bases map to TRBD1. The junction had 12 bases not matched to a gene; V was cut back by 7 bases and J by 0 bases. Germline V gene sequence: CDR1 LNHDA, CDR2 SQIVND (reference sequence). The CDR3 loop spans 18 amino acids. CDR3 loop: CASTPSEGQGTSGNTIYF. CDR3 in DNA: TGTGCCAGTACACCGTCAGAGGGACAGGGGACCTCTGGAAACACCATATATTTT.

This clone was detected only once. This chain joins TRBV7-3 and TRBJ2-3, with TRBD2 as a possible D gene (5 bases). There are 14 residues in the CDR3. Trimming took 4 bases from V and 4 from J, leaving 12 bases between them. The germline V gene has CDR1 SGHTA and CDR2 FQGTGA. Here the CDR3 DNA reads TGTGCCAGCAGCTCGGACTTAACGGCAGATACGCAGTATTTT. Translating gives CASSSDLTADTQYF.

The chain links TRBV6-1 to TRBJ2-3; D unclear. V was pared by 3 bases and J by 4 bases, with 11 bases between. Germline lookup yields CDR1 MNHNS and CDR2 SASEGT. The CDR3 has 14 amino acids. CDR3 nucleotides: TGTGCCAGCAGTGAGGGTCTTAGCTCAGATACGCAGTATTTT. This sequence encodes CASSEGLSSDTQYF.

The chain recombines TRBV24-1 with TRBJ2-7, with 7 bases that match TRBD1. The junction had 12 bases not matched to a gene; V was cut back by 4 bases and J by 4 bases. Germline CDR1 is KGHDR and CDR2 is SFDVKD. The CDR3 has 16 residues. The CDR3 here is CATSDRSPGQKYEQYF. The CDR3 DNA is TGTGCCACCAGTGACCGAAGTCCGGGACAGAAGTACGAGCAGTACTTC.

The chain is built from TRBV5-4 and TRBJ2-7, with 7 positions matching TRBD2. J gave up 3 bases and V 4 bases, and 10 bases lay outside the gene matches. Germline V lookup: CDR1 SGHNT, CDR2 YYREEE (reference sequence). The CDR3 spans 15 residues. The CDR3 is CASSPRDYQIYEQYF. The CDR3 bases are TGTGCCAGCAGCCCGCGGGACTACCAGATCTACGAGCAGTACTTC.

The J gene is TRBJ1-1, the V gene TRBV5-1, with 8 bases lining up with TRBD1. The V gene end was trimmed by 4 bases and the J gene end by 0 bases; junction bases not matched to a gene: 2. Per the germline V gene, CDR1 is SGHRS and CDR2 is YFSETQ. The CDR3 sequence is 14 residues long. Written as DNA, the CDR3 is TGCGCCAGCAGCGTGGGACAGGTGAACACTGAAGCTTTCTTT. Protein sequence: CASSVGQVNTEAFF.

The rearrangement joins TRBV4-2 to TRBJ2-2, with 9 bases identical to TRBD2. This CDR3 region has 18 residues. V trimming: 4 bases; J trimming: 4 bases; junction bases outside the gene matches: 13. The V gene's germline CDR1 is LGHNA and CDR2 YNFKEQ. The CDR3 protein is CASSRNSRLAGPTGELFF. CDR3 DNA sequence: TGTGCCAGCAGCCGCAATTCCCGGCTAGCGGGGCCCACCGGGGAGCTGTTTTTT.

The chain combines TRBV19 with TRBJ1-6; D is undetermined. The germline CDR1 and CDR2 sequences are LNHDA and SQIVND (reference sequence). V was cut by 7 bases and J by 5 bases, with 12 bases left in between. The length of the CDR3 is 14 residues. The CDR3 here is CASTRTDDNSPLHF. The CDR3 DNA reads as TGTGCCAGTACCAGGACTGATGATAATTCACCCCTCCACTTT.

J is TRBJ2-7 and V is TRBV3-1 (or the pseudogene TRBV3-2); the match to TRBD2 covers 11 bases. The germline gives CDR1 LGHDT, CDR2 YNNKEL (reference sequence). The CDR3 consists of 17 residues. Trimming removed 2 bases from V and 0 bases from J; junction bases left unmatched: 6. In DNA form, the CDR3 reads TGTGCCAGCAGCCAATGGCTAGCGGGGGGAAGCTCCTACGAGCAGTACTTC. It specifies CASSQWLAGGSSYEQYF.

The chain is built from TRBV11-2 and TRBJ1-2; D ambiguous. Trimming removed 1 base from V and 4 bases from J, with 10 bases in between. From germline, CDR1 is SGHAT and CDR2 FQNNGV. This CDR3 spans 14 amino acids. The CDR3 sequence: CASSLARGSYGYTF. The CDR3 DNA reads TGTGCCAGCAGCTTAGCCCGCGGATCCTATGGCTACACCTTC.

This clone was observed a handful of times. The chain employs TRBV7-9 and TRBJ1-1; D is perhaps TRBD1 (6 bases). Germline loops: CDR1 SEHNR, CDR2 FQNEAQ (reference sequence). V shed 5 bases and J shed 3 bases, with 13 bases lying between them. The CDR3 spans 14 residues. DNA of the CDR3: TGTGCCAGCAGCCCCTCAGGGGCGGACACTGAAGCTTTCTTT. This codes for CASSPSGADTEAFF.

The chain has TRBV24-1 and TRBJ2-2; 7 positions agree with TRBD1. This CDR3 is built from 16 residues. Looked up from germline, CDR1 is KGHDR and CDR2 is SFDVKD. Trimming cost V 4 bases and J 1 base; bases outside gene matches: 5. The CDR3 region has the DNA TGTGCCACCAGTGAAACGACAGGGAGGAACACCGGGGAGCTGTTTTTT. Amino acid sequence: CATSETTGRNTGELFF.

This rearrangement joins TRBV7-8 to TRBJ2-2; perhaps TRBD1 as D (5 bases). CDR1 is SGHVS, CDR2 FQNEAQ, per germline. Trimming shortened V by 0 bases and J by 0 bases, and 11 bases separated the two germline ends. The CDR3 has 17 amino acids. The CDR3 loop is CASSLALGATNTGELFF. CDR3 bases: TGTGCCAGCAGCTTAGCGCTTGGGGCGACGAACACCGGGGAGCTGTTTTTT.

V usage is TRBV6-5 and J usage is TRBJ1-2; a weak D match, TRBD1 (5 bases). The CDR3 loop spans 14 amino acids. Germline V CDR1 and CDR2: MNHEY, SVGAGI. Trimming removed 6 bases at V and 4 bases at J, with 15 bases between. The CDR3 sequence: CASSLRAGIYGYTF. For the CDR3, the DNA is TGTGCCAGCAGCCTACGGGCAGGGATCTATGGCTACACCTTC.

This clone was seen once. The DNA for the CDR3 is TGTGCCAGCATGACCGGGGGAAAGATCAATGAGCAGTTCTTC. This gives the protein CASMTGGKINEQFF. V is TRBV6-5 and J is TRBJ2-1; D might be TRBD2 (6 bases). Deletions cut 7 bases from V and 6 bases from J, with 16 bases between. Germline values: CDR1 MNHEY, CDR2 SVGAGI. There are 14 residues in the CDR3.

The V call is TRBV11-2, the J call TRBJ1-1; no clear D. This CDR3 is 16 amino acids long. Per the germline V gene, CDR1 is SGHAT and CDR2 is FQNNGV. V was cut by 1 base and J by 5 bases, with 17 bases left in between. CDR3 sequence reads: CASSLGRSVSWTEAFF. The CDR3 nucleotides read TGTGCCAGCAGCTTAGGGAGGTCGGTAAGCTGGACTGAAGCTTTCTTT.

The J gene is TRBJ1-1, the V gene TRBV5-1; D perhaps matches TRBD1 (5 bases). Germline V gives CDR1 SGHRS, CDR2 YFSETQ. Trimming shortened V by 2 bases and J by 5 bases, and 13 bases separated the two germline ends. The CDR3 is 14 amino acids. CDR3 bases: TGCGCCAGCAGCTTAGGACACGGGGGAACTGAAGCTTTCTTT. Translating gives CASSLGHGGTEAFF. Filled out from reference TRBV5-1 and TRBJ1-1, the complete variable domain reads KAGVTQTPRYLIKTRGQQVTLSCSPISGHRSVSWYQQTPGQGLQFLFEYFSETQRNKGNFPGRFSGRQFSNSRSEMNVSTLELGDSALYLCASSLGHGGTEAFFGQGTRLTVV.

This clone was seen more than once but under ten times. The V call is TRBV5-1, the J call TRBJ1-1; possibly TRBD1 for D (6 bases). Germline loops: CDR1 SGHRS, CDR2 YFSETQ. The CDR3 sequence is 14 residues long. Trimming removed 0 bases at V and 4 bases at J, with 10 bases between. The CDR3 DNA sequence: TGCGCCAGCAGCTTGGGGGACACGCGCACTGAAGCTTTCTTT. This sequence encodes CASSLGDTRTEAFF.

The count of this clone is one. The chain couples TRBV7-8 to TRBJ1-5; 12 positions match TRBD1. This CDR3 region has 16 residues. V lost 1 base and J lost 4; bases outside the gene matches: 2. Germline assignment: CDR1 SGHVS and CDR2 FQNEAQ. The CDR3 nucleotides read TGTGCCAGCAGCTTAGGGGACAGGGGGCCGAATCAGCCCCAGCATTTT. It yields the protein CASSLGDRGPNQPQHF.